This is a list of T cell receptor beta chains from one sample in a study of patients and donors after allogeneic stem cell transplantation. TCRdb reprocessed the RT-PCR reads via MiXCR and lists one record per CDR3 protein. The top ten hold around 27% of the sample, which has 70,000 or so distinct CDR3 sequences, 26% seen once. Material for sequencing was blood, either unsorted or a sorted T cell fraction (not recorded which). The source of these receptors is a human donor who was either an allogeneic HSCT recipient or a stem cell or donor lymphocyte infusion donor (not recorded which). It is not recorded whose cells these are; they may come from a transplant donor. Both conserved end residues are part of each CDR3. Each record gives: V gene, CDR3 protein.

TRBV5-1,CASSLDVTGANTEAFF
TRBV24-1,CATSGQPLTNEQFF
TRBV20-1,CSAIDRAANTGELFF
TRBV24-1,CATSGTGGVNVLTF
TRBV5-1,CASSLGARGAEETQYF
TRBV12-3/TRBV12-4,CASSLPFTSPYGTDTQYF
TRBV12-3/TRBV12-4,CASSSERSGNTIYF
TRBV20-1,CSARTGAGRNIQYF
TRBV7-9,CASSLQSDTQYF
TRBV9,CASAPDRKNIQYF
TRBV20-1,CSAALAGGGDTQYF
TRBV12-3/TRBV12-4,CASSLGQEYTGELFF
TRBV12-3/TRBV12-4,CASSLAGTGRDSPLHF
TRBV10-3,CAIKREYTGELFF
TRBV24-1,CATSDPAGGPNTGELFF
TRBV3-1,CASSQLAGYHYEQYF
TRBV28,CAVSGRVLNEQFF
TRBV27,CASSLAPTGELFF
TRBV10-3,CAISESSGRTDTQYF
TRBV24-1,CAARARATGELFF
TRBV20-1,CSAKDRGENQPQHF
TRBV20-1,CSARETAVWSEKLFF
TRBV24-1,CATSDPLAGAYNEQFF
TRBV5-6,CASSLRLAGLRGANVLTF
TRBV5-1,CASSLAMLRETHEQFF
TRBV12-3/TRBV12-4,CASSLGTSGGAEDTQYF